This record looks at one T cell receptor beta chain sequence and its context. This sample is drawn from a study of identical twins. cDNA molecules carried unique molecular identifiers, and template switching added a universal primer site. TCRdb ran MiXCR on the 5' RACE reads and lists one entry per CDR3 protein. The sample has hundreds of thousands of distinct CDR3 sequences, 5.5% to 6.5% seen once; the top ten hold roughly 2%. V was trimmed by 2 bases and J by 5 bases, leaving 11 bases between them. The CDR3 consists of 14 residues. The germline CDR1 and CDR2 sequences are SGDLS and YYNGEE. Material: naive T cells sorted from blood. This TCR derives from a young man in good health. This chain uses TRBV9 with TRBJ2-1; perhaps TRBD2 as D (6 bases). CDR3 in amino acids: CASSVGGTHNEQFF. The CDR3 coding sequence is TGTGCCAGCAGCGTCGGCGGGACCCACAATGAGCAGTTCTTC.